One and the same sample provided the 7 T cell receptor beta chains below, sequenced in a study of blood T cell repertoires in COVID-19 (dated by TCRdb to the early 2020s). To prepare the library, the immunoSEQ multiplex PCR assay was applied. TCRdb provides this immuneACCESS table in a form limited to in-frame rearrangements. Some clones are lacking; in checked studies, under half of them reflect an unresolved V gene, and why the rest are absent is not known. The sample records a few hundred thousand clones, approximately 90% of which are singletons. The top ten constitute more than 9% of the sample. The sample taken for sequencing was PBMCs or T cells enriched from blood (not recorded which). The receptors stem from a woman between 18 and 30 years old who had recovered from COVID-19.

The chain links TRBV28 to TRBJ1-4; 10 positions agree with TRBD1. Germline CDR1 is MDHEN and CDR2 is SYDVKM. The J segment lost 5 bases and the V segment lost 5 bases, leaving 2 bases of the junction unmatched. The CDR3 sequence is 14 residues long. In DNA form, the CDR3 reads TGTGCCAGCAGTCCGGGACAGGGGAATGAAAAACTGTTTTTT. Protein sequence: CASSPGQGNEKLFF.

The gene calls are TRBV7-9 and TRBJ2-3, with TRBD2 identical over 9 bases. This CDR3 has 16 residues. CDR1 and CDR2 from the germline V gene are SEHNR and FQNEAQ (reference sequence). Trimming cost V 4 bases and J 1 base; bases outside gene matches: 6. The CDR3: CASSYIAGARTDTQYF. The CDR3 DNA sequence: TGTGCCAGCAGCTACATAGCGGGGGCCCGCACAGATACGCAGTATTTT.

The chain is built from TRBV10-1 and TRBJ2-1; D call uncertain. CDR3 size: 13 residues. V was clipped by 0 bases and J by 2 bases, with 2 bases between them. Germline-derived CDR1 and CDR2 are WNHNN and SYGVQD (reference sequence). The CDR3 nucleotides read TGCGCCAGCAGTGAGTCCGCCTACAATGAGCAGTTCTTC. Protein: CASSESAYNEQFF.

The chain carries TRBV5-4 and TRBJ2-2; 10 positions match TRBD1. Trimming cost V 4 bases and J 7 bases; bases outside gene matches: 13. This CDR3 contains 17 residues. Germline V gives CDR1 SGHNT, CDR2 YYREEE (reference sequence). The CDR3 DNA is TGTGCCAGCAGCCCTAAACCGACAGGGGGCGCCGGCGGGGAGCTGTTTTTT. It translates to CASSPKPTGGAGGELFF.

The chain is built from TRBV3-1 (or the pseudogene TRBV3-2) and TRBJ1-2; the D is unclear. Germline V lookup: CDR1 LGHDT, CDR2 YNNKEL (reference sequence). CDR3 length: 13 amino acids. V lost 6 bases, J lost 5 bases, and 13 bases lay in between. CDR3 in amino acids: CASSRQDMYGYTF. The CDR3 nucleotides read TGTGCCAGCAGTCGCCAAGACATGTATGGCTACACCTTC.

The chain links TRBV3-1 (or the pseudogene TRBV3-2) to TRBJ1-2; D is undetermined. Trimming took 1 base from V and 3 from J, leaving 6 bases between them. CDR1 and CDR2 (germline): LGHDT, YNNKEL (reference sequence). The CDR3 has 13 residues. CDR3 bases: TGTGCCAGCAGCCAAGTCGCGGACTATGGCTACACCTTC. Translating gives CASSQVADYGYTF.

J is TRBJ2-1 and V is TRBV6-5, with 14 positions matching TRBD2. CDR3 length equals 14 residues. Germline CDR1 MNHEY, CDR2 SVGAGI. Unmatched junction bases numbered 7, after V lost 6 bases and J lost 12 bases. In nucleotides, the CDR3 is TGTGCCAGCAGCGGACTAGCGGGGGGTCGAAGGCAGTTCTTC. It encodes CASSGLAGGRRQFF.